This T cell receptor beta chain appears in the sequencing data of a study of CD8+ T cells in alopecia areata. Notes on the study in general: Persistence of many expanded lesional clones was seen in scalp and blood during tofacitinib. Since there was just one nonresponder, nobody can yet say how baseline CD8+ expansion ties to response.

Documented treatment: oral pan-JAK inhibitor, 5-10 mg twice daily. Researchers gathered lesional scalp punch biopsies and peripheral blood from patients with alopecia areata. Points on this clone: Its specificity is unknown.

cDNA prepared by RNA extraction and subsequent reverse transcription served as the template for sequencing. Assay: immunoSEQ multiplex PCR; the TCRdb copy retains only in-frame clones and omits some. The repertoire has about 110,000 clones, roughly 50% of them found once; the top ten carry over 9%. This CDR3 contains 15 residues. Germline loops: CDR1 SGDLS, CDR2 YYNGEE. Trimming at V came to 0 bases and at J to 3 bases, leaving 6 bases not matched to a gene. This receptor was taken from a human donor with alopecia areata. The chain joins TRBV9 to TRBJ2-7; TRBD2 matches at 7 bases. Sequencing used CD8+ T cells sorted from blood, obtained at week 24, from a patient treated with tofacitinib. This CDR3 is CASSVASGASYEQYF. CDR3 bases: TGTGCCAGCAGCGTAGCGAGCGGGGCAAGCTACGAGCAGTACTTC. Full variable domain (rest looked up from reference TRBV9 and TRBJ2-7): DSGVTQTPKHLITATGQRVTLRCSPRSGDLSVYWYQQSLDQGLQFLIQYYNGEERAKGNILERFSAQQFPDLHSELNLSSLELGDSALYFCASSVASGASYEQYFGPGTRLTVT.